The 7 T cell receptor beta chains listed next were all sequenced from one sample in a study of graft-versus-host responses after intestinal transplantation. The authors plated about 200,000 CFSE-labeled responder cells with about 200,000 irradiated, violet-dye-labeled stimulator cells. Measured with immunoSEQ multiplex PCR; TCRdb has only the in-frame clones, and not every one. The data show 15,000 to 20,000 clones, approximately 39% seen once. Sequenced material: alloreactive CD8+ T cells from a mixed lymphocyte reaction culture, taken before intestinal transplant. Indicated subset: CFSE-low proliferating T cells sorted from approximately six-day pre-transplant mixed lymphocyte reaction (GvH or HvG direction). These receptor sequences come from a human patient who received an intestinal transplant.

The chain uses TRBV5-6 and TRBJ2-7, with 10 bases that match TRBD2. Germline-derived CDR1 and CDR2 are SGHDT and YYEEEE. The CDR3 totals 15 residues. V gave up 4 bases and J gave up 5 bases; unmatched junction bases: 9. CDR3 sequence: CASSLLAGGLDEQYF. As DNA, the CDR3 is TGTGCCAGCAGCCTCTTAGCGGGAGGCCTCGACGAGCAGTACTTC.

This chain joins TRBV9 and TRBJ2-7, with a possible D match to TRBD2 (6 bases). The CDR3 has 14 residues. Germline assignment: CDR1 SGDLS and CDR2 YYNGEE. Trimming took off 0 bases at V and 0 bases at J, with 7 bases between the two ends. The CDR3 loop reads CASSVGSGSYEQYF. The CDR3 DNA follows: TGTGCCAGCAGCGTAGGTAGCGGCTCCTACGAGCAGTACTTC.

This sequence joins TRBV18 and TRBJ1-1; no firm D call. This CDR3 has 15 amino acids. In germline, CDR1 is KGHSH, CDR2 LQKENI. V lost 2 bases and J lost 3, with 13 bases in between. CDR3 in amino acids: CASSPRRHYYTEAFF. The CDR3 DNA reads TGTGCCAGCTCACCAAGACGCCATTATTACACTGAAGCTTTCTTT.

J is TRBJ1-3 and V is TRBV18; no definite D call. Deletions cut 3 bases from V and 0 bases from J, with 6 bases between. CDR3 length equals 14 residues. Germline CDR1 is KGHSH and CDR2 is LQKENI. The CDR3 nucleotides read TGTGCCAGCTCACCTGCCCTCTCTGGAAACACCATATATTTT. Translating it yields CASSPALSGNTIYF.

V usage is TRBV5-3 and J usage is TRBJ2-7; D remains ambiguous. TRBV5-3 is an ORF for which the function is uncertain. The CDR3 has 13 amino acids. V lost 2 bases and J lost 0, with 6 bases in between. CDR3 region: CARSFNPSYEQYF. CDR3 DNA: TGTGCCAGAAGCTTCAACCCCTCCTACGAGCAGTACTTC.

This clone has more than one count but fewer than ten. The rearrangement uses TRBV6-1 and TRBJ2-3; weak D call: TRBD2 (6 bases). The ends were cut back, 5 bases at V and 6 bases at J, with 18 bases in the middle. This CDR3 region has 15 residues. The germline V gene encodes CDR1 MNHNS and CDR2 SASEGT. CDR3 amino acids: CASSREASIDDTQYF. The DNA of the CDR3 is TGTGCCAGCAGTAGGGAGGCTAGCATTGACGATACGCAGTATTTT.

Of note for this clone: A much larger clone differs by one base, so this may be a read error. Other DNA sequences in this specimen translate into the identical CDR3. The rearrangement uses TRBV30 and TRBJ1-5; D unclear. With 0 bases removed from V and 0 bases from J, the gap between germline ends came to 9 bases. This CDR3 has 15 amino acids. Germline CDR1 reads GTSNPN; CDR2 reads SVGIG (reference sequence). The CDR3 bases are TGTGCCTGGAGTGTTTCTGCAGGTAGCAATCAGCCCCAGCATTTT. This gives the protein CAWSVSAGSNQPQHF. The full variable domain, in which reference TRBV30 and TRBJ1-5 provide the parts outside the CDR3, is SQTIHQWPATLVQPVGSPLSLECTVEGTSNPNLYWYRQAAGRGLQLLFYSVGIGQISSEVPQNLSASRPQDRQFILSSKKLLLSDSGFYLCAWSVSAGSNQPQHFGDGTRLSIL.